This is a list of T cell receptor beta chains from one sample in a study of early T cells in non-severe SARS-CoV-2 infection. TCRdb reanalysed the 5' RACE reads using MiXCR and keeps one entry per CDR3 protein. The sample carries about 68,000 distinct CDR3 sequences, 10% to 15% recorded once. Specimen: whole blood. The source is an adult who was a healthcare worker with PCR-confirmed SARS-CoV-2 infection or an uninfected control (not recorded which). Each CDR3 is given with its conserved first and last residue. A D gene is named only where the DNA matches it firmly. Size is stated for part of the rows, as once, few or many counts, or as a class when the clone is expanded.

V gene	J gene	clone size	D gene	CDR3 protein	CDR3 DNA
TRBV11-2	TRBJ2-7	few	NA	CASSFYGGPPEQYF	TGTGCCAGCAGCTTCTACGGGGGTCCACCCGAGCAGTACTTC
TRBV7-3	TRBJ2-1	few	NA	CASSLDGNNEQFF	TGTGCCAGCAGCTTGGACGGGAACAATGAGCAGTTCTTC
TRBV14	TRBJ2-1	NA	NA	CASSPLGQNSYNEQFF	TGTGCCAGCAGCCCTTTAGGACAGAACTCCTACAATGAGCAGTTCTTC
TRBV7-2	TRBJ2-2	NA	NA	CASSPATENTGELFF	TGTGCCAGCAGTCCGGCCACCGAGAACACCGGGGAGCTGTTTTTT
TRBV2	TRBJ2-1	NA	TRBD2	CASLAGNSYNEQFF	TGTGCCAGCCTAGCGGGGAACTCCTACAATGAGCAGTTCTTC
TRBV20-1	TRBJ1-2	NA	TRBD1	CSAWGQGGYGYTF	TGCAGTGCCTGGGGACAGGGAGGGTATGGCTACACCTTC
TRBV7-9	TRBJ2-5	NA	TRBD1	CASSLTGLPRTQYF	TGTGCCAGCAGCTTGACAGGGTTACCGAGGACCCAGTACTTC
TRBV12-5	TRBJ2-3	NA	NA	CASGPPHSSTDTQYF	TGTGCTAGTGGCCCCCCCCACAGTAGCACAGATACGCAGTATTTT
TRBV11-2	TRBJ2-5	many	TRBD1	CASSLARTGVSQETQYF	TGTGCCAGCAGCTTAGCCAGGACAGGGGTTTCGCAAGAGACCCAGTACTTC
TRBV11-2	TRBJ2-7	many	NA	CASSFLGEQYF	TGTGCCAGCAGCTTTCTAGGCGAGCAGTACTTC
TRBV12-3/TRBV12-4	TRBJ2-4	NA	NA	CASTITGTGTKNIQYF	TGTGCCAGCACCATTACAGGGACGGGTACCAAAAACATTCAGTACTTC
TRBV20-1	TRBJ1-4	NA	NA	CSAQKGWGTNEKLSF	TGCAGTGCTCAGAAGGGTTGGGGAACTAATGAAAAACTGTCTTTT
TRBV29-1	TRBJ2-1	NA	NA	CSVEVQGSDYNEQFF	TGCAGCGTTGAAGTCCAAGGGTCAGACTACAATGAGCAGTTCTTC
TRBV12-3/TRBV12-4	TRBJ2-2	many	TRBD1	CASRPLTGVTDTGELFF	TGTGCCAGCCGCCCTTTGACAGGGGTCACGGACACCGGGGAGCTGTTTTTT
TRBV14	TRBJ2-1	NA	NA	CASSQDMGWRNEQFF	TGTGCCAGCAGCCAAGATATGGGGTGGAGGAATGAGCAGTTCTTC
TRBV20-1	TRBJ2-3	NA	NA	CSASGPYTENTDTQYF	TGCAGTGCCTCGGGCCCGTACACCGAAAACACAGATACGCAGTATTTT
TRBV18	TRBJ1-6	NA	NA	CASSPPGSYNSPLHF	TGTGCCAGCTCACCTCCTGGCTCCTATAATTCACCCCTCCACTTT
TRBV15	TRBJ1-4	many	TRBD1	CATSGPTTGAPGNEKLFF	TGTGCCACCAGCGGACCGACGACAGGGGCGCCGGGTAATGAAAAACTGTTTTTT
TRBV18	TRBJ2-7	NA	TRBD1	CPSSLDRGDYEQYF	TGTCCCAGCTCGCTCGACAGGGGGGACTACGAGCAGTACTTC
TRBV11-2	TRBJ2-3	NA	NA	CASSTGGLFTDTQYF	TGTGCCAGCAGCACCGGAGGACTATTCACAGATACGCAGTATTTT
TRBV29-1	TRBJ1-2	few	TRBD1	CSGWTGGYGYTF	TGCAGCGGGTGGACAGGGGGCTATGGCTACACCTTC
TRBV19	TRBJ2-7	NA	TRBD1	CASSTWDSYSYEQYF	TGTGCCAGTAGTACCTGGGACAGCTACTCCTACGAGCAGTACTTC
TRBV30	TRBJ2-1	many	TRBD2	CAWSALARKAYNEQFF	TGTGCCTGGAGCGCACTAGCGCGGAAAGCCTACAATGAGCAGTTCTTC
TRBV20-1	TRBJ1-4	few	NA	CSAREINEKLFF	TGCAGTGCTAGAGAAATTAATGAAAAACTGTTTTTT
TRBV7-9	TRBJ1-2	few	TRBD1	CASSPRVQQGYGYTF	TGTGCCAGCAGCCCGCGGGTGCAACAGGGGTATGGCTACACCTTC
TRBV7-2	TRBJ1-6	many	NA	CASSPHGQHNSPLHF	TGTGCCAGCAGCCCTCACGGGCAGCATAATTCACCCCTCCACTTT
TRBV10-3	TRBJ2-5	NA	TRBD1	CAISLGQGGETQYF	TGTGCCATCTCCTTGGGACAGGGCGGGGAGACCCAGTACTTC
TRBV11-2	TRBJ1-1	NA	NA	CASSPQQTGVYHTEAFF	TGTGCCAGCAGCCCCCAGCAGACGGGGGTTTATCACACTGAAGCTTTCTTT
TRBV10-3	TRBJ2-7	many	NA	CAISLGLWGEQYF	TGTGCCATCAGTTTGGGACTCTGGGGCGAGCAGTACTTC
TRBV6-5	TRBJ1-4	many	NA	CASSYSGGLSEKLFF	TGTGCCAGCAGTTACTCGGGGGGGTTGAGTGAAAAACTGTTTTTT
TRBV5-4	TRBJ1-1	NA	NA	CASSFSGGKAEAFF	TGTGCCAGCAGCTTCTCTGGGGGCAAGGCTGAAGCTTTCTTT
TRBV7-9	TRBJ2-7	few	TRBD1	CASSLTGTHEGGGEQYF	TGTGCCAGCAGCTTGACCGGGACCCACGAAGGGGGCGGCGAGCAGTACTTC
TRBV6-2/TRBV6-3	TRBJ1-1	few	TRBD1	CASDRGANTEAFF	TGTGCCAGTGACAGGGGAGCGAACACTGAAGCTTTCTTT
TRBV4-2	TRBJ2-7	few	TRBD1	CASSHRQGHEQYF	TGTGCCAGCAGCCATCGACAGGGGCACGAGCAGTACTTC
TRBV6-5	TRBJ2-3	few	NA	CASSYSSPRNLGRSDTQYF	TGTGCCAGCAGTTACTCGTCCCCCCGCAATCTAGGAAGGTCAGATACGCAGTATTTT
TRBV7-6	TRBJ2-2	few	TRBD2	CASSLVSGGTGELFF	TGTGCCAGCAGCTTAGTTAGCGGGGGCACCGGGGAGCTGTTTTTT
TRBV2	TRBJ2-6	few	NA	CASTSGTLNSGANVLTF	TGTGCCAGCACTTCCGGGACTTTAAACTCTGGGGCCAACGTCCTGACTTTC
TRBV6-5	TRBJ2-6	few	TRBD1	CASSYGTGLISGANVLTF	TGTGCCAGCAGTTACGGGACAGGTCTTATCTCTGGGGCCAACGTCCTGACTTTC
TRBV7-2	TRBJ2-1	many	NA	CASSLMGEQFF	TGTGCCAGCAGCTTAATGGGAGAGCAGTTCTTC
TRBV19	TRBJ2-2	few	TRBD2	CASRERGANTGELFF	TGTGCCAGTAGGGAGCGGGGCGCGAACACCGGGGAGCTGTTTTTT
TRBV12-3/TRBV12-4	TRBJ2-1	few	NA	CASSFRYSDNEQFF	TGTGCCAGCAGTTTTCGTTACTCAGACAATGAGCAGTTCTTC
TRBV27	TRBJ2-3	many	NA	CASSLSVRHTDTQYF	TGTGCCAGCAGTTTATCGGTCCGACATACGGATACGCAGTATTTT
TRBV6-1	TRBJ1-5	NA	NA	CASSYRVGQPQHF	TGTGCCAGCAGTTACAGGGTAGGCCAGCCCCAGCATTTT
TRBV3-1	TRBJ1-2	once	NA	CASSQGLSARQANYGYTF	TGTGCCAGCAGCCAAGGCTTGTCCGCTCGACAGGCTAACTATGGCTACACCTTC
TRBV27	TRBJ1-1	many	NA	CASIRSGVATEAFF	TGTGCCAGCATCCGCAGCGGGGTTGCCACTGAAGCTTTCTTT
TRBV4-3	TRBJ2-7	NA	TRBD1	CASSQSGTGGYEQYF	TGCGCCAGCAGCCAATCCGGGACAGGGGGCTACGAGCAGTACTTC